This T cell receptor (beta chain) was found in a study of vaccination and CD4 T cells after COVID-19. The V end lost 6 bases, the J end lost 6 bases, and 17 bases lay between the germline ends. The CDR3 totals 14 residues. Germline V gives CDR1 MNHNS, CDR2 SASEGT. The study sequenced cultured CD4+ T cell DNA using the Oncomine TCR Beta short-read assay. TCRdb processed the PCR reads anew with MiXCR; each CDR3 protein has one entry. The sample lists almost 20,000 distinct CDR3 sequences, around half occurring once. Treatment denoted: roughly nine-day PBMC culture with coronavirus spike peptide pools or control peptides (ViraFEST assay). With respect to this clonotype: The antigen remains unidentified.

The chain is built from TRBV6-1 and TRBJ1-1; D is unresolved. This receptor was obtained from a human donor who had recovered from COVID-19. Specimen: CD4+ T cells from blood, cultured in vitro, collected before SARS-CoV-2 vaccination. The CDR3 sequence: CASSLVPEEAEAFF. The DNA for the CDR3 is TGTGCCAGCAGCCTTGTTCCCGAAGAAGCTGAAGCTTTCTTT.